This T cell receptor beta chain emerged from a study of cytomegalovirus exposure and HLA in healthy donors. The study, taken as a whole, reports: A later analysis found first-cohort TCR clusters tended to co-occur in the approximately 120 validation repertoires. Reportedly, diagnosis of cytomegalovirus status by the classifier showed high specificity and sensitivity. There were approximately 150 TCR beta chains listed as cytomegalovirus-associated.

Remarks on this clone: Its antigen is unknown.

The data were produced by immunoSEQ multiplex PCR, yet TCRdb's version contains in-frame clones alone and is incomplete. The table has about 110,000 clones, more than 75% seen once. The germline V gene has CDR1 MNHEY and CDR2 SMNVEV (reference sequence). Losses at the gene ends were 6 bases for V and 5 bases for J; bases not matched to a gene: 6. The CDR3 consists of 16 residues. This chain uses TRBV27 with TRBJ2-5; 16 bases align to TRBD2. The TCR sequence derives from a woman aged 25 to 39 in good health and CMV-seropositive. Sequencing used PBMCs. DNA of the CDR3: TGTGCCAGCAGCCCGGGACTAGCGGGAGGGCCCGAGACCCAGTACTTC. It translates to CASSPGLAGGPETQYF.